The next 11 T cell receptor beta chains were all read from a single sample in a study of OX40 agonist ivuxolimab in advanced cancers. Sequencing used immunoSEQ multiplex PCR; TCRdb keeps in-frame clones, though not all of them. The sample holds 90,000 to 100,000 clones, around 88% seen once. The sample in question was CD4+ or CD8+ T cells sorted from blood, obtained in a trial of the OX40 agonist ivuxolimab. The receptors here all came from an adult with an advanced solid tumor such as melanoma, head and neck, liver or kidney cancer.

CDR3 amino acids: CASSLGGSYEQYF. The CDR3 bases are TGTGCCAGCAGCTTAGGGGGATCCTACGAGCAGTACTTC. The chain carries TRBV11-3 and TRBJ2-7; D uncertain. Germline CDR1 SGHNT, CDR2 YENEEA. CDR3 size: 13 residues. Trimming left V 1 base short and J 1 base short, with 5 bases between.

V gene TRBV6-5 combines with J gene TRBJ2-7; D call uncertain. The germline CDR1 and CDR2 sequences are MNHEY and SVGAGI. With 5 bases removed from V and 5 bases from J, the gap between germline ends came to 19 bases. CDR3 length: 15 amino acids. As DNA, the CDR3 is TGTGCCAGCAGTCACCCCCCACTGGGGATCAACGAGCAGTACTTC. This sequence encodes CASSHPPLGINEQYF.

The chain couples TRBV28 to TRBJ1-6; TRBD1 aligns across 8 bases. The ends lost 2 bases at V and 8 bases at J; junction bases unmatched: 2. CDR3 length: 14 amino acids. Germline V gene data show CDR1 as MDHEN and CDR2 as SYDVKM. CDR3 protein: CASSLGDRHSPLHF. The DNA of the CDR3 is TGTGCCAGCAGTTTAGGGGACAGGCATTCACCCCTCCACTTT.

The J gene is TRBJ2-3, the V gene TRBV5-1; the D call may be TRBD1 or TRBD2 (5 bases each). The CDR3 contains 13 residues. With 7 bases removed from V and 0 bases from J, the gap between germline ends came to 9 bases. The V gene's germline CDR1 is SGHRS and CDR2 YFSETQ. The CDR3 nucleotides read TGCGCCAGCTCGGGACCTAGCACAGATACGCAGTATTTT. Amino acid sequence: CASSGPSTDTQYF.

V is TRBV6-1 and J is TRBJ2-6; D not resolved. Trimming removed 3 bases at V and 2 bases at J, with 5 bases between. Germline V CDR1 and CDR2: MNHNS, SASEGT. CDR3 length: 14 amino acids. The CDR3 sequence is CASSEVAGANVLTF. The CDR3 bases are TGTGCCAGCAGTGAGGTTGCTGGGGCCAACGTCCTGACTTTC.

In its sample, this clone was seen once. CDR3 sequence reads: CASSLLGQPNYGYTF. The CDR3 region has the DNA TGTGCCAGCAGCTTGTTGGGACAGCCTAACTATGGCTACACCTTC. The chain couples TRBV5-4 to TRBJ1-2; 7 nucleotides align to TRBD1. This CDR3 has 15 amino acids. The ends lost 1 base at V and 0 bases at J; junction bases unmatched: 3. Germline CDR1 SGHNT, CDR2 YYREEE (reference sequence).

The chain is built from TRBV14 and TRBJ2-1; TRBD1 matches at 8 bases. CDR1 and CDR2 from the germline V gene are SGHDN and FVKESK. This CDR3 has 16 residues. V trimming: 2 bases; J trimming: 9 bases; junction bases outside the gene matches: 12. The CDR3: CASSQLRGRGRGEQFF. The CDR3 nucleotides are TGTGCCAGCAGCCAACTGAGGGGCAGGGGGCGCGGTGAGCAGTTCTTC.

The CDR3 region has the DNA TGTGCCAGCAGCTTCAAGGGGGCCGGTGGCTACACCTTC. Its translation is CASSFKGAGGYTF. The chain recombines TRBV7-2 with TRBJ1-2; TRBD1 aligns across 7 bases. From germline, CDR1 is SGHTA and CDR2 FQGNSA. Germline trimming cut 3 bases from V and 7 bases from J; bases unmatched to any gene: 5. The CDR3 contains 13 residues.

The chain couples TRBV6-1 to TRBJ1-2; no clear D. The V gene lost 2 bases and the J gene lost 7 bases, with 14 bases spanning the gap. The CDR3 is made up of 14 amino acids. Germline CDR1 reads MNHNS; CDR2 reads SASEGT. The CDR3: CASSEWAGSGGYTF. The CDR3 nucleotides read TGTGCCAGCAGTGAATGGGCGGGATCTGGTGGCTACACCTTC.

This chain joins TRBV11-2 and TRBJ1-5; 7 bases map to TRBD1. There are 17 residues in the CDR3. Looked up from germline, CDR1 is SGHAT and CDR2 is FQNNGV. Losses at the gene ends were 2 bases for V and 9 bases for J; bases not matched to a gene: 16. For the CDR3, the DNA is TGTGCCAGCAGCTTACCCAGGCTCTGGGGACAGAGGCGGCCCCAGCATTTT. Translated, it gives CASSLPRLWGQRRPQHF.

V is TRBV5-1 and J is TRBJ2-1, with D perhaps given as TRBD1 or TRBD2 (5 bases each). This CDR3 has 14 residues. The V gene lost 7 bases and the J gene lost 8 bases, with 19 bases spanning the gap. The germline V gene has CDR1 SGHRS and CDR2 YFSETQ. This CDR3 reads CASLVYPTGHEQFF. The CDR3 DNA is TGCGCCAGCTTGGTGTACCCTACGGGACATGAGCAGTTCTTC.